This T cell receptor beta chain was sequenced in a study of T cell responses to AZD1222 COVID-19 vaccine. The protocol was immunoSEQ multiplex PCR, while the TCRdb copy is restricted to in-frame clones and leaves out a portion. The sample has roughly 24,000 clones, 88% seen once. Germline loops: CDR1 MNHEY, CDR2 SVGAGI. The V end was cut by 0 bases, the J end by 4 bases, with 13 bases between. The CDR3 sequence is 16 residues long. The sequence derives from an adult who received the AZD1222 COVID-19 vaccine. This specimen was peripheral blood, taken 28 days after the second AZD1222 dose. The chain links TRBV6-5 to TRBJ1-3, with no clear D. Here the CDR3 reads CASSYSKNNLGNTIYF. The CDR3 DNA reads as TGTGCCAGCAGTTACTCGAAGAACAACTTAGGAAACACCATATATTTT.